This entry lists 14 T cell receptor beta chains sequenced from one sample in a study of T-cell reconstitution after alpha-beta-depleted transplantation in children (dated by TCRdb to about 2016). Library creation used PCR. The sequencing machine was an Illumina HiSeq 2500. To normalize quantification of the TCRbeta repertoire, the TCR libraries were built with molecular barcoding that relied on unique molecular identifiers. Starting from the raw public reads, TCRdb applied fastp trimming at Q25, assembled clones with MiXCR and retained in-frame beta chains. When rows share a CDR3 protein, they turn into one entry using the most common DNA and genes. The sample table shows about 640,000 distinct CDR3 sequences, and 10% to 15% are seen once. The ten most abundant clones make up over 2% of the sample. Interpreted using the paper, the treatment or condition label stands for: allogeneic hematopoietic cell transplantation with graft depleted of TCRalphabeta T cells and CD19 B cells.

This material consisted of PBMCs, mostly from graft donor cells, taken 360 days after TCRalphabeta/CD19-depleted stem cell transplant. The receptors were sampled from a male patient between 5 and 17 years old who had a stem cell transplant for acute myeloid leukemia, so the T cells may come from the graft donor.

There are a few counts of this clonotype. The genes are TRBV6-5 and TRBJ2-1; no reliable D call. The V gene's germline CDR1 is MNHEY and CDR2 SVGAGI. The CDR3 has 13 residues. V lost 2 bases and J lost 5, with 7 bases in between. Written as DNA, the CDR3 is TGTGCCAGCAGTTACGGGCTGCACAATGAGCAGTTCTTC. Amino acid sequence: CASSYGLHNEQFF.

This clonotype was observed a few times. V usage is TRBV11-3 and J usage is TRBJ1-4; 7 bases agree with TRBD1. The CDR3 consists of 16 residues. Looked up from germline, CDR1 is SGHNT and CDR2 is YENEEA. V shed 3 bases and J 4 bases; nucleotides not matched to a gene: 8. The CDR3 reads CASSFPRGEINEKLFF. The CDR3 nucleotides read TGTGCCAGCAGCTTCCCCAGGGGGGAGATTAATGAAAAACTGTTTTTT.

This clonotype was picked up many times. The V and J genes are TRBV29-1 and TRBJ2-7; TRBD1 agrees at 8 bases. After removal of 3 bases from V and 1 base from J, the junction contained 8 bases not matched to a gene. The germline gives CDR1 SQVTM, CDR2 ANQGSEA. The CDR3 is 15 amino acids. This CDR3 reads CSVDKAQGASYEQYF. The DNA for the CDR3 is TGCAGCGTTGATAAGGCTCAGGGGGCTTCCTACGAGCAGTACTTC.

The chain joins TRBV25-1 to TRBJ2-7; perhaps TRBD1 as D (6 bases). The V and J ends lost 3 bases and 3 bases respectively, with 12 bases between them. Germline V lookup: CDR1 MGHDK, CDR2 SYGVNS. The CDR3 covers 14 residues. The CDR3 DNA reads as TGTGCCAGCAGTGACAGGGTGGACAGCTACGAGCAGTACTTC. Translating it yields CASSDRVDSYEQYF.

The V and J genes are TRBV9 and TRBJ2-1, with D possibly matching TRBD2 (5 bases). The CDR3 runs to 13 residues. Germline V CDR1 and CDR2: SGDLS, YYNGEE. The V end was cut by 2 bases, the J end by 10 bases, with 13 bases between. In DNA, the CDR3 is TGTGCCAGCAGCGTTGGGCCGCCGGGGGAGCAGTTCTTC. The encoded protein is CASSVGPPGEQFF. Full variable domain (remainder filled in from reference TRBV9 and TRBJ2-1): DSGVTQTPKHLITATGQRVTLRCSPRSGDLSVYWYQQSLDQGLQFLIQYYNGEERAKGNILERFSAQQFPDLHSELNLSSLELGDSALYFCASSVGPPGEQFFGPGTRLTVL.

This clonotype came up many times. The rearrangement uses TRBV20-1 and TRBJ2-1; D not certain. The CDR3 is 16 residues long. Looked up from germline, CDR1 is DFQATT and CDR2 is SNEGSKA (reference sequence). The V end lost 0 bases, the J end lost 0 bases, and 12 bases lay between the germline ends. Written as DNA, the CDR3 is TGCAGTGCTAGAGATCAAAAGCTGAGCTCCTACAATGAGCAGTTCTTC. Amino acid sequence: CSARDQKLSSYNEQFF.

This clonotype turned up a few times. The chain is built from TRBV20-1 and TRBJ2-7, with D possibly TRBD2 on 6 matching bases. Germline V CDR1 and CDR2: DFQATT, SNEGSKA (reference sequence). The CDR3 has 15 amino acids. V lost 0 bases and J 2 bases, leaving 14 bases between the germline ends. The DNA of the CDR3 is TGCAGTGCTAGAGATTTCGGGACTCCAACCTACGAGCAGTACTTC. This codes for CSARDFGTPTYEQYF.

In its sample, this clonotype was seen many times. The rearrangement joins TRBV10-2 to TRBJ2-5; 14 positions match TRBD2. The V segment lost 6 bases and the J segment 4 bases; nucleotides outside the gene matches: 7. The CDR3 consists of 16 residues. CDR1 and CDR2 from the germline V gene are WSHSY and SAAADI. The CDR3 here is CASSATSGRAGETQYF. The DNA of the CDR3 is TGCGCCAGCAGCGCGACTAGCGGGAGGGCCGGAGAGACCCAGTACTTC.

At least ten counts were recorded for this clonotype. The chain employs TRBV7-2 and TRBJ2-1; D is unclear. CDR3 size: 13 residues. The ends were cut back, 0 bases at V and 4 bases at J, with 4 bases in the middle. Germline values: CDR1 SGHTA, CDR2 FQGNSA. CDR3 amino acids: CASSLANYNEQFF. CDR3 sequence (DNA): TGTGCCAGCAGCTTAGCAAATTACAATGAGCAGTTCTTC.

This clonotype came up a few times. This rearrangement joins TRBV9 to TRBJ2-1, with D possibly being TRBD2 (7 bases). The CDR3 is 15 residues long. V was pared by 0 bases and J by 8 bases, with 15 bases between. Per germline, CDR1 SGDLS and CDR2 YYNGEE. The CDR3 spells CASSVGSGKGDEQFF. The CDR3 DNA reads TGTGCCAGCAGCGTAGGAAGCGGGAAGGGGGATGAGCAGTTCTTC.

Only a few counts were recorded for this clonotype. The chain employs TRBV24-1 and TRBJ2-1, with D perhaps TRBD1 or TRBD2 (6 bases each). The CDR3 covers 24 residues. The germline gives CDR1 KGHDR, CDR2 SFDVKD. V lost 2 bases to trimming and J lost 4 bases, with 38 bases between them. The CDR3 coding sequence is TGTGCCACCAGTGATTCCAAAGGCAGGGGAGGTCTGGAGCCTAGTGGTCCCGCTTACAATGAGCAGTTCTTC. Translated: CATSDSKGRGGLEPSGPAYNEQFF.

This rearrangement joins TRBV29-1 to TRBJ2-7; D may correspond to TRBD1 or TRBD2 (5 bases each). Germline loops: CDR1 SQVTM, CDR2 ANQGSEA. This CDR3 spans 13 amino acids. V shed 0 bases and J shed 2 bases, with 8 bases lying between them. CDR3 nucleotides: TGCAGCGTTGAAGACGGGACGGCCTACGAGCAGTACTTC. It yields the protein CSVEDGTAYEQYF.

The CDR3 DNA reads as TGCAGCGTTGAGGGACTAGCGGGTCAATCTCGGACAGATACGCAGTATTTT. Translating gives CSVEGLAGQSRTDTQYF. The chain couples TRBV29-1 to TRBJ2-3, with TRBD2 matching 12 bases. This CDR3 is built from 17 residues. Germline V gene lookup returns CDR1 SQVTM and CDR2 ANQGSEA. V lost 3 bases to trimming and J lost 3 bases; unmatched junction nucleotides: 10.

This clonotype was observed many times. The gene calls are TRBV11-2 and TRBJ2-2; 8 bases map to TRBD1. V lost 5 bases, J lost 4 bases, and 9 bases stayed unmatched. CDR1 and CDR2 from the germline V gene are SGHAT and FQNNGV. The length of the CDR3 is 16 residues. CDR3 nucleotides: TGTGCCAGCAGCCCCAGGACAGGGTTTGGCACCGGGGAGCTGTTTTTT. Translation gives CASSPRTGFGTGELFF.